This TCR beta chain appears in the sequencing data of a study of blood T cell repertoires in COVID-19. Across the study: Sources were T cells, B-cell-depleted T cells, or PBMCs; the material itself was cDNA or gDNA.

Participants' reported clinical history set cohort assignment. This clone was observed a single time. In the authors' methods: Estimation of nucleated cell counts relied on the amplification of reference gene primers. Method: immunoSEQ multiplex PCR; TCRdb's copy keeps in-frame clones and lacks some. V, J and clone size are those of that table, while D and trimming were read from the DNA. This sample has 120,000 to 150,000 clones, with about 85% found just once. The germline V gene encodes CDR1 LNHNV and CDR2 YYDKDF (reference sequence). V lost 1 base and J lost 6, with 9 bases in between. The length of the CDR3 is 14 residues.

The receptor was derived from a woman in her 40s who had recovered from COVID-19. The gene calls are TRBV15 and TRBJ1-4; possibly TRBD1 for D (6 bases). Sequencing input: PBMCs or T cells enriched from blood (not recorded which). In DNA form, the CDR3 reads TGTGCCACCAGCAGAGGGACAGCTTATGAAAAACTGTTTTTT. It is translated as CATSRGTAYEKLFF.